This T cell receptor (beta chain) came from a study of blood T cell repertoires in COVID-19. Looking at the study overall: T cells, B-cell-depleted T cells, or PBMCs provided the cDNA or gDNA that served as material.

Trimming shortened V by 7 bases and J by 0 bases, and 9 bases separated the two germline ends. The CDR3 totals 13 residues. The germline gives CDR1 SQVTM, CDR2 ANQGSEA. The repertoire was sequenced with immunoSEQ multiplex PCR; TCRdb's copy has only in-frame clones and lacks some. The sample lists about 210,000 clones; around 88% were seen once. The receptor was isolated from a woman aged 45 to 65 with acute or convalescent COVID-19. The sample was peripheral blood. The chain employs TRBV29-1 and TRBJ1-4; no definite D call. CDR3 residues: CSARHPTNEKLFF. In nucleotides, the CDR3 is TGCAGCGCCCGACATCCAACTAATGAAAAACTGTTTTTT.